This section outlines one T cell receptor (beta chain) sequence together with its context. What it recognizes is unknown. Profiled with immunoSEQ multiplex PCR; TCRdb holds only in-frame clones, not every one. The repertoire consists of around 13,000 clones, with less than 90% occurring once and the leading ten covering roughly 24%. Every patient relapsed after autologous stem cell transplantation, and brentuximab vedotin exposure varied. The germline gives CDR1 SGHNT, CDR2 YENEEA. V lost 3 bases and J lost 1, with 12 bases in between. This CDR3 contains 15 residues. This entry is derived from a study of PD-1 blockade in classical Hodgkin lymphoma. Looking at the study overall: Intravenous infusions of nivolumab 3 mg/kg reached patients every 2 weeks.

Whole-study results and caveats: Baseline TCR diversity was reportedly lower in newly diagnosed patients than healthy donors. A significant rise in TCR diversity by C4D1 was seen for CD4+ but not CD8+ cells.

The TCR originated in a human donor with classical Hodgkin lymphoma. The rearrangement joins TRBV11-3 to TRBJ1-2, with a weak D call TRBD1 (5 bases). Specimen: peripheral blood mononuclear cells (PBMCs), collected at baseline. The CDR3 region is CASSLGGADNYGYTF. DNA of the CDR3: TGTGCCAGCAGCTTGGGCGGGGCCGATAACTATGGCTACACCTTC.